This T cell receptor beta chain comes out of a study of lymphopenia after photon versus proton radiotherapy. Some clones are missing from TCRdb's copy, which holds only in-frame ones; the method was immunoSEQ multiplex PCR. The profile shows 45,000 to 65,000 clones, around 90% of them singletons. The CDR3 length is 16 residues. Trimming shortened V by 1 base and J by 1 base, and 12 bases separated the two germline ends. Germline CDR1 SGHTS, CDR2 YDEGEE. This clone has more than one count but fewer than ten. Its cognate antigen is unknown. Regarding the study as a whole: Relative stability marked proton patients; photon patients lost diversity and naive cells. After the lymphocyte nadir, photon-treated repertoires showed oligoclonal expansion, especially of CD8+ Temra cells. Larger post-nadir TCR diversity loss correlated inversely with survival in deceased patients. Survival link was tested only in deceased patients; proton benefit remains a possibility.

This specimen was peripheral blood, taken from a patient treated with photon-based radiotherapy. The chain couples TRBV5-8 to TRBJ2-1; unclear D gene. The sequence was obtained from a woman aged 40 to 50 with cholangiocarcinoma. The CDR3 here is CASSLFPSSSYNEQFF. The CDR3 coding sequence is TGTGCCAGCAGCTTGTTCCCGAGTTCATCCTACAATGAGCAGTTCTTC.